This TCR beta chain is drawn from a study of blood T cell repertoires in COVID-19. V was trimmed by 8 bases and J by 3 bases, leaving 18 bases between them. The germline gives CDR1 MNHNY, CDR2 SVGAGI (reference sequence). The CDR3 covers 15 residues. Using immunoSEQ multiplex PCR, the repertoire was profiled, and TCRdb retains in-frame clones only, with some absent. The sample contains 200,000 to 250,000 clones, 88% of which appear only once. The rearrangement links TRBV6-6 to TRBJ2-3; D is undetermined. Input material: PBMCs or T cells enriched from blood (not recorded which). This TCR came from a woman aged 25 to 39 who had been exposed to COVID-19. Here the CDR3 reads CASHSPRRWTDTQYF. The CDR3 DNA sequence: TGTGCCAGCCATTCCCCTAGGAGATGGACAGATACGCAGTATTTT.